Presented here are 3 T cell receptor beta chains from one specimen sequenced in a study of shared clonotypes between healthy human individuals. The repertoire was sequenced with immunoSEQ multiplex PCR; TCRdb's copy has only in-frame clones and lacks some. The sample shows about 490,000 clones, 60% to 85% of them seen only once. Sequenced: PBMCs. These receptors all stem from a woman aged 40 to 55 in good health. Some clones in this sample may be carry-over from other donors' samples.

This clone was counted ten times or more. CDR3 bases: TGTGCCAGCCAAGGACTAGCGACCGAGCAGTTCTTC. It specifies CASQGLATEQFF. The chain uses TRBV7-2 and TRBJ2-1, with 9 positions matching TRBD2. The CDR3 runs to 12 residues. The ends lost 8 bases at V and 10 bases at J; junction bases unmatched: 6. Germline values: CDR1 SGHTA, CDR2 FQGNSA.

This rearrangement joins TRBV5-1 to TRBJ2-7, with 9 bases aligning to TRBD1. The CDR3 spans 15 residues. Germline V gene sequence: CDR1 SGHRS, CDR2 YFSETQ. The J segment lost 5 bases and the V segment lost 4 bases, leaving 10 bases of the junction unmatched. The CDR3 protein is CASSPRGTGIHEQYF. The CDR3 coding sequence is TGCGCCAGCAGCCCGCGGGGGACAGGGATTCACGAGCAGTACTTC.

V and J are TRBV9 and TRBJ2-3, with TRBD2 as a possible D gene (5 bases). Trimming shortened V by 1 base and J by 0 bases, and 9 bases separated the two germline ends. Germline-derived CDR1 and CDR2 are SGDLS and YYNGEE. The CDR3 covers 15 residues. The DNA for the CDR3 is TGTGCCAGCAGCGTAAGGGAGTATAGCACAGATACGCAGTATTTT. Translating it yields CASSVREYSTDTQYF.